Here is one T cell receptor beta chain with its context. It lacks a known antigen. No per-base quality is available; no much larger clone lies one base away. Clipping removes 4 bases from V and 3 bases from J, with 11 as the unmatched junction base count. In the germline V gene, CDR1 corresponds to MDHEN and CDR2 to SYDVKM. Its CDR3 holds 16 amino acids, cysteine through phenylalanine. Only the CDR3 DNA stays, 48 bases, in frame from base 1. The cohort comprised approximately 700 healthy bone marrow donors. At the time of sampling, every cohort member was nominally healthy, though immune exposures that went unrecorded were likely present. The donor tested CMV seropositive, placing the donor among the 250 to 350 seropositive members of the cohort. A peripheral blood sample was provided by each donor, and peripheral blood mononuclear cells were used for TCR beta sequencing. The Qiagen DNeasy Blood Extraction Kit was used to extract genomic DNA from the blood cell samples.

The method behind the library was the immunoSEQ multiplex PCR assay. The multiplex PCR relied on a mix of 60 forward primers for TCR Vbeta segments and 13 reverse primers for TCR Jbeta segments. A multiplex PCR assay on genomic DNA amplified the CDR3 region of rearranged TCR beta genes. On the Illumina HiSeq System, the amplified TCR beta libraries were sequenced as 87-base-pair reads. For the original study's pipeline: In a later analysis, roughly 80 million unique TCR beta chains were counted across the 666 repertoires, and around 11 million of these chains were shared by at least two donors. Raw reads were error-corrected and collapsed into unique sequences by a nearest-neighbor algorithm in which closely related sequences were merged to remove PCR and sequencing errors. CDR3 sequences were aligned to IMGT reference sequences to assign V, D and J gene segments. For a sequence to be retained, a match of at least six nucleotides was required to both a V gene segment and a J gene segment. A rearrangement counted as productive if the CDR3 had no stop codons and remained in frame with V and J, and every other rearrangement counted as non-productive. CDR3 was defined by IMGT convention, running from the second conserved V-encoded cysteine to the conserved J-encoded phenylalanine. In an earlier analysis of roughly 610 of the donors, sequences lacking an unambiguous match to a single V gene segment were excluded. In an earlier analysis of 587 of the donors, a V segment was called functional when productive rearrangements were above 56.7%, and segregating when the standard deviation between donors exceeded 5%. To diagnose cytomegalovirus status from the catalog of TCR beta chain sequences, a statistical classification framework was built. V and J gene assignment, in a later analysis, came from comparing TCR nucleotide sequences with IMGT/GENE-DB human TR gene sequences. A later analysis assigned CDR3 sequences and most-parsimonious VDJ recombination scenarios with the TCRdist pipeline. In a later analysis, each TCR beta chain was defined by its CDR3 amino acid sequence together with its V-gene family, and reads without a unique V-gene family were excluded. As a way to deal with suspected cross-contamination and a sequencing artifact, a later analysis dropped approximately 570 nucleotide sequences that were highly shared and had low generation probability. In a later analysis, a clonal expansion index was calculated for each public chain from normalized within-repertoire ranks of inferred template counts. Generation probabilities in a later analysis came from a VDJ recombination model fitted to out-of-frame rearrangements, and those results were checked against IGoR. A later analysis scored TCR-TCR, TCR-HLA and TCR-CMV co-occurrence with hypergeometric tests, applying a repertoire-size bias correction to TCR pairs. A later analysis estimated false discovery rates by permuting HLA or CMV assignments 20 times. In a later analysis, co-occurring TCRs were grouped with DBSCAN, and TCRdist sequence similarity was added when clustering was performed within HLA-allele-positive subsets. Repertoires with fewer than 30,000 or more than 120,000 public chains were left out of co-occurrence clustering, as were roughly five repertoires with anomalous nucleotide sharing. What TCRdb holds here is the immuneACCESS table cut down to in-frame rearrangements. Part of the clones is not present; checked against another copy, under half of the missing clones reflect an unresolved V gene, and the others are unexplained. That table gives V, J and clone size, and the DNA gave D and trimming. This sample has 100,000 or so clones in its table, and approximately 80% of those were observed once. The ten biggest clones cover 4% to 5.5% of the sample.

The sample belongs to a study of cytomegalovirus exposure and HLA in healthy donors (dated by TCRdb to about 2017). In the study overall: An earlier analysis of around 600 of the donors reported approximately 270 Gb of sequence data and approximately 110 million unique TCR beta sequences from 150 million to 200 million T cells. Roughly 300 gigabases of sequencing data and tens of millions of unique TCR sequences made up an early release that covered around 640 HLA-typed donors. Of the roughly 390 genotyped donors, 80% to 90% were placed in the genetic ancestry cluster associated with self-reported Caucasian donors. The aim of the study was to test whether cataloging public T cell receptors could identify signatures of past pathogen exposure. The T cell repertoires of around 670 subjects were profiled by immunosequencing and related to cytomegalovirus serostatus. Along with the approximately 650-subject first cohort, a separate validation cohort of around 110 different subjects was used. High-throughput TCR immunosequencing, statistical association of individual TCRs with disease status, and machine learning were combined to predict cytomegalovirus infection status. A later analysis re-analyzed previously published TCR beta repertoires from 666 donors and added high-resolution HLA genotyping to study TCR occurrence patterns. Rather than using new phenotypic data, the later analysis identified candidate immune exposures from TCR beta sequences and from how often those sequences occurred across donors. An earlier analysis of 450 to 750 of the donors used high-throughput TCR beta sequencing to judge whether each TCR beta V gene segment behaved as functional or pseudogenic. Donor age, sex, ethnicity and CMV serostatus were compiled alongside the repertoire data. A later genetic analysis used genome-wide SNP genotypes for about three fifths of the 666 donors, treating that subset as a discovery cohort. All discovery cohort repertoires had been generated using a single sequencing platform. HLA typing included class I and class II loci at four-digit resolution. Typing coverage differed by locus: A, B, C, DRB1 and DQB1 were typed in roughly 629-640 donors, DQA1 in 522, DPA1 in 600 to 610, and DPB1 in approximately 450. Five DR-DQ haplotypes were treated as single units for association and clustering because of strong linkage in the cohort. Among approximately 370 genotyped donors of the cohort, an average of about 220,000 unique TCR beta nucleotide sequences was sequenced per donor, of which 15% to 20% were non-productive. Study-level results and caveats: The classifier was reported to diagnose cytomegalovirus status with high specificity and sensitivity in both the original cohort and the validation cohort. For the cohort, immune exposure information was limited to CMV serostatus. Because the 87-base-pair reads could not distinguish some IMGT-functional V segments, including TRBV6-2 and TRBV6-3, those segments were excluded. An association between a missense DCLRE1C variant and V-gene and J-gene trimming of TCR beta chains was found in a later genetic analysis and replicated in an independent cohort. Assigning TCR associations to individual alleles was difficult when HLA alleles, especially DR and DQ, strongly co-occurred. Roughly uniform sequencing depth across donors was assumed in presence/absence analyses, although this assumption may not hold. In vitro tests confirmed that three of the cytomegalovirus-associated TCR beta chains recognize cytomegalovirus antigens. Over 15 rarely observed V segments, including chromosome 9 orphons, were excluded from the earlier analysis of about 610 of the donors because counts were too low. In a later analysis, about 17,000 TCR beta sequences were associated with specific HLA alleles at a false discovery rate of 0.05. The sequencing pipeline was judged likely to have produced a cluster of highly shared sequence variants as a technical artifact. The cohort was sequenced for TCR beta chains only, and without alpha or paired-chain data the features that could be detected were limited. The authors suggested that the approach could potentially be generalized to other disease states and immunological phenotypes. Most TCR sequences were seen in very few donors, while some public TCRs were found in many individuals. The study listed 150 to 200 TCR beta chains as associated with cytomegalovirus. In a later analysis, TCR association rates were found to vary across HLA loci, with the most associated TCRs seen for DRB1 alleles and the fewest for HLA-C alleles. According to a later genetic analysis, donors in an Asian-associated ancestry cluster had fewer N-insertions in productive TCRs than the roughly 700-donor mean. A later analysis found that most CMV-associated TCR beta chains appeared HLA-restricted, with HLA associations seemingly driven largely by CMV exposure. In a later analysis, several top co-occurrence clusters were reported to appear linked to parvovirus B19, influenza, CMV and Epstein-Barr virus. Because some donors lacked HLA typing at each locus, the association tests relied only on the typed subset. Correlated functional status among segregating V segments might be attributable to linkage disequilibrium, but an unknown experimental factor could not be ruled out. A further reported finding was that TCR beta sequences accurately predicted the HLA-A and HLA-B alleles for most subjects in the first cohort. An earlier analysis of several hundred of the donors showed that most TCR beta V segments appeared in productive rearrangements either about 90% or about 30% of the time, which broadly matched IMGT annotations. In a later analysis, HLA-associated TCR beta chains were found to be more clonally expanded and to have lower generation probabilities than equally common non-associated chains.

This TCR was sampled from a man younger than 45 in good health and CMV-seropositive. Sequencing input: PBMCs. The chain was built from TRBV28 and TRBJ2-5; 7 nucleotides in the junction match TRBD2. The DNA is TGTGCCAGCAGTTCCCACGGACTAGTTCCTGAAGAGACCCAGTACTTC. This codes for CASSSHGLVPEETQYF.